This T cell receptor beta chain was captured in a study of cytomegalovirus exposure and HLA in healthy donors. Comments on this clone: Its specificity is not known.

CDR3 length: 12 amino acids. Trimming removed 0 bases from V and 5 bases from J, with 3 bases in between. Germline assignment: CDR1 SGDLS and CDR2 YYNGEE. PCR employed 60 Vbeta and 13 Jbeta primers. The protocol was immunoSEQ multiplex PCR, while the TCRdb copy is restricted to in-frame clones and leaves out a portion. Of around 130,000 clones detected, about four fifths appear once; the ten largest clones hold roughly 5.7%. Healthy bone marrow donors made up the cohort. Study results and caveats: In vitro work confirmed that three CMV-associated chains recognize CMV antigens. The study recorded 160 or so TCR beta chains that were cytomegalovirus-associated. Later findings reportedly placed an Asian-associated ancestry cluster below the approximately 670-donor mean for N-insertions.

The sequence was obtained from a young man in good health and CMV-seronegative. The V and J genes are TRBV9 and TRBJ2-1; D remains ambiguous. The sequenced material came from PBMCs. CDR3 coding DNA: TGTGCCAGCAGCGTAGACAACAATGAGCAGTTCTTC. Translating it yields CASSVDNNEQFF.